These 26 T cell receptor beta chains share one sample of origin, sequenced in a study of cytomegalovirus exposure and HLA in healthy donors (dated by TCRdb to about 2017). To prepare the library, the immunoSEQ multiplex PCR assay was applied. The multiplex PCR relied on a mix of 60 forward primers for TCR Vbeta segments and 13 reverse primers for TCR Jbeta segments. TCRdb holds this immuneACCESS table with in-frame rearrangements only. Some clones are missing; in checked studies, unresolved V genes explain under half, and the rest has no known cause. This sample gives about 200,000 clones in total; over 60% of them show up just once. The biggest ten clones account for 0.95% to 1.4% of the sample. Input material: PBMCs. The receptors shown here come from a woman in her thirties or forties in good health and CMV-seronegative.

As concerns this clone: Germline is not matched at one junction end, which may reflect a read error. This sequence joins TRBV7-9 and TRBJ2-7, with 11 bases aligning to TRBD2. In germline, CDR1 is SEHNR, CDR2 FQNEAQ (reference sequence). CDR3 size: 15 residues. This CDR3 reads CSSSSGTSGPYEQYF. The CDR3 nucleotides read TGTTCCAGCAGTTCCGGGACTAGCGGACCCTACGAGCAGTACTTC.

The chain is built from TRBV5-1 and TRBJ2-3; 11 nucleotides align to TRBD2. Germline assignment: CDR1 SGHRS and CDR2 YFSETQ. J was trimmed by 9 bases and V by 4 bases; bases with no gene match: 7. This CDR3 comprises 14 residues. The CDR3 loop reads CASSITSGSGTQYF. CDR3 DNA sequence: TGCGCCAGCAGCATTACTAGCGGGAGCGGGACGCAGTATTTT.

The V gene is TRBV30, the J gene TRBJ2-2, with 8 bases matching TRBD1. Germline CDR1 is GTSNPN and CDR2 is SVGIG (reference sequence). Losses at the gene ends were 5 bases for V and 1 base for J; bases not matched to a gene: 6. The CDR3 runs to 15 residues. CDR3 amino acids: CAWETGQGNTGELFF. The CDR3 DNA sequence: TGTGCCTGGGAGACAGGACAGGGGAACACCGGGGAGCTGTTTTTT.

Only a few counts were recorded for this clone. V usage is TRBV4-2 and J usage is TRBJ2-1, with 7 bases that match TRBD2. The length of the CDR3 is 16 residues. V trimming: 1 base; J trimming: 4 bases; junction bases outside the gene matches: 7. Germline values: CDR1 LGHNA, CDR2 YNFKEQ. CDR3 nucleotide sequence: TGTGCCAGCAGCCAAGTAGGGACTATGAGGTACAATGAGCAGTTCTTC. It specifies CASSQVGTMRYNEQFF.

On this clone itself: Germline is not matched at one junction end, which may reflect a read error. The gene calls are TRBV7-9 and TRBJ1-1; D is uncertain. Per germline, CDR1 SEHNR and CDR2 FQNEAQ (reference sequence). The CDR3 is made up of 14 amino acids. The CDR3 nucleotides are TGTGCCAGCAGCCTAGCGACGGGAGTCCCTGAAGCTTTCTTT. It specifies CASSLATGVPEAFF.

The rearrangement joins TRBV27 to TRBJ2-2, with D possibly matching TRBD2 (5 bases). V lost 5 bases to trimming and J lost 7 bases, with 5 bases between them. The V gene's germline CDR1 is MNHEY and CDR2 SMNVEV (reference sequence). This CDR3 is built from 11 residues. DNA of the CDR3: TGTGCCAGCAGTCGGGGCGGGGAGCTGTTTTTT. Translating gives CASSRGGELFF.

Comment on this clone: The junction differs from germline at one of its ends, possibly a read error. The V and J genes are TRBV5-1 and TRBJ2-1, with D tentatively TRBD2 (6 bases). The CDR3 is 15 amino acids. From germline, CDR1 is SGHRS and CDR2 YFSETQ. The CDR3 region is CASRLGVGRYNEQFF. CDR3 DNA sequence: TGCGCCAGCAGATTGGGGGTGGGGAGGTACAATGAGCAGTTCTTC.

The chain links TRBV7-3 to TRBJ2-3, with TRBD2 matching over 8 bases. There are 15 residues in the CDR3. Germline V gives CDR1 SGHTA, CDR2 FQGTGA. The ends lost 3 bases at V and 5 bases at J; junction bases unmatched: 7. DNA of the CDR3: TGTGCCAGCAGCTTTGGGCGGGAGGATCTAGATACGCAGTATTTT. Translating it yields CASSFGREDLDTQYF.

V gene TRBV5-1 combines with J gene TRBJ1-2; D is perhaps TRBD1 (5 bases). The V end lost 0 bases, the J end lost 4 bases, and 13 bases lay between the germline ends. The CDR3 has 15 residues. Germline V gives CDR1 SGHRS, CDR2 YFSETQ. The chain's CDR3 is CASSLAAGLGYGYTF. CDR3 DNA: TGCGCCAGCAGCTTGGCGGCGGGGCTGGGCTATGGCTACACCTTC.

The CDR3 coding sequence is TGTGCCAGCAGTACCCAGGGCCAGGGCGGAACTGAAGCTTTCTTT. Encoded protein: CASSTQGQGGTEAFF. The chain is built from TRBV2 and TRBJ1-1; tentative D call: TRBD1 (5 bases). Trimming took 5 bases from V and 5 from J, leaving 18 bases between them. Germline-derived CDR1 and CDR2 are SNHLY and FYNNEI. There are 15 residues in the CDR3.

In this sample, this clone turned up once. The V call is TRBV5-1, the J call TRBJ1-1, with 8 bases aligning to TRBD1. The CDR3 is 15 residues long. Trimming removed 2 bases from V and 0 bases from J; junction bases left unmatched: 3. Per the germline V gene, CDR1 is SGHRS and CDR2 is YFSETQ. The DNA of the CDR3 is TGCGCCAGCAGCTTACAGGGGGGGGTGAACACTGAAGCTTTCTTT. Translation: CASSLQGGVNTEAFF.

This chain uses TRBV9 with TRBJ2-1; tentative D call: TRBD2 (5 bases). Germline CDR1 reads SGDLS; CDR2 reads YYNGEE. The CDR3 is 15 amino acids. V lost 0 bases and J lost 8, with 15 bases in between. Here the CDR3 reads CASSVGFRGSDEQFF. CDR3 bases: TGTGCCAGCAGCGTAGGCTTTCGAGGGTCGGATGAGCAGTTCTTC.

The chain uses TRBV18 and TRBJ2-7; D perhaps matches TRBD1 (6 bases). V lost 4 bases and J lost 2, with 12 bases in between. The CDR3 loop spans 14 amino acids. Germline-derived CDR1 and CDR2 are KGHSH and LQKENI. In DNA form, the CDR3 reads TGTGCCAGCTCACTTGACAGGCCAGCCTACGAGCAGTACTTC. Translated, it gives CASSLDRPAYEQYF. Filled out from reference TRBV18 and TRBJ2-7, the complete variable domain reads NAGVMQNPRHLVRRRGQEARLRCSPMKGHSHVYWYRQLPEEGLKFMVYLQKENIIDESGMPKERFSAEFPKEGPSILRIQQVVRGDSAAYFCASSLDRPAYEQYFGPGTRLTVT.

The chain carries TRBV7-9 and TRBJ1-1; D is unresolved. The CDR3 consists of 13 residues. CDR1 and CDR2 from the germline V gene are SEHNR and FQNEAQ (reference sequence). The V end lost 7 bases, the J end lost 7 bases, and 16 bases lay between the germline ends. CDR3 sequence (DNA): TGTGCCAGCAACCCCGAAAGTTTGCGTGAAGCTTTCTTT. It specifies CASNPESLREAFF.

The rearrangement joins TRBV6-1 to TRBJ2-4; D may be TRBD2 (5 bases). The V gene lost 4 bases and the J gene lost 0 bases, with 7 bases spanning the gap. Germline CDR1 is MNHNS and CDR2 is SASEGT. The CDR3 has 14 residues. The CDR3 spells CASSAGVAKNIQYF. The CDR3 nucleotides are TGTGCCAGCAGTGCCGGGGTAGCCAAAAACATTCAGTACTTC.

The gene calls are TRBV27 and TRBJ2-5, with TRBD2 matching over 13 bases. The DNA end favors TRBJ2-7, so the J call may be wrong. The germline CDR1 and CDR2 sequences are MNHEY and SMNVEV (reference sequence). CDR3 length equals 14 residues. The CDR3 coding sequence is TGTGCCAGCAGCCCGGGACTAGCGGGGAACGAGCAGTACTTC. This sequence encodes CASSPGLAGNEQYF.

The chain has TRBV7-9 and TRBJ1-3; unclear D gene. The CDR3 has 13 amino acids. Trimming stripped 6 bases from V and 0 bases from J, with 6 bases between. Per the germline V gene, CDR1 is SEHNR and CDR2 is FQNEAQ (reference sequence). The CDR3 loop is CASRESSGNTIYF. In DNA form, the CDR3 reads TGTGCCAGCAGGGAGAGCTCTGGAAACACCATATATTTT.

The DNA for the CDR3 is TGTGCCAGCAGCTTATATATCAATCAGCCCCAGCATTTT. This sequence encodes CASSLYINQPQHF. V is TRBV7-2 and J is TRBJ1-5; D gene ambiguous. V dropped 2 bases and J dropped 3 bases, with 5 bases sitting between them. CDR3 length: 13 amino acids. Germline V gene data show CDR1 as SGHTA and CDR2 as FQGNSA.

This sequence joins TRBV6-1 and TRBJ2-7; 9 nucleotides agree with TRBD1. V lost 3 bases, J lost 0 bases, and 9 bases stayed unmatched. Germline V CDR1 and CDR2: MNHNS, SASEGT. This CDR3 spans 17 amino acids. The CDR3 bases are TGTGCCAGCAGTGAGAAAACCGGGACAGGGAGCTCCTACGAGCAGTACGTC. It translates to CASSEKTGTGSSYEQYV.

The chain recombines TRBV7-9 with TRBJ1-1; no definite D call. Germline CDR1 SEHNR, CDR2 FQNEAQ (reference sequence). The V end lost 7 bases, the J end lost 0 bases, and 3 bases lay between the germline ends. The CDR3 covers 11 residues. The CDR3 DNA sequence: TGTGCCAGCATAATGAACACTGAAGCTTTCTTT. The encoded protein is CASIMNTEAFF. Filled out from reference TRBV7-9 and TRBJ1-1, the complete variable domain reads DTGVSQNPRHKITKRGQNVTFRCDPISEHNRLYWYRQTLGQGPEFLTYFQNEAQLEKSRLLSDRFSAERPKGSFSTLEIQRTEQGDSAMYLCASIMNTEAFFGQGTRLTVV.

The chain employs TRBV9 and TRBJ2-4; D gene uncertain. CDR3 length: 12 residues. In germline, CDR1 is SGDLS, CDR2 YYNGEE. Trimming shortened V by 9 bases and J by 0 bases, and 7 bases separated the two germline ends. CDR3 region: CAITLAKNIQYF. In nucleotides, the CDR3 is TGTGCCATCACTTTAGCCAAAAACATTCAGTACTTC.

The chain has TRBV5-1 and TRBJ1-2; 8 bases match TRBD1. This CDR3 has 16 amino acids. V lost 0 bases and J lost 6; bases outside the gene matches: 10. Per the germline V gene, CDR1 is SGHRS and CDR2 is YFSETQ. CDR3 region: CASSLVQGANLNGYTF. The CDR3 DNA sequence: TGCGCCAGCAGCTTGGTTCAGGGGGCGAATTTAAATGGCTACACCTTC. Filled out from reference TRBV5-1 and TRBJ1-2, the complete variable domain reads KAGVTQTPRYLIKTRGQQVTLSCSPISGHRSVSWYQQTPGQGLQFLFEYFSETQRNKGNFPGRFSGRQFSNSRSEMNVSTLELGDSALYLCASSLVQGANLNGYTFGSGTRLTVV.

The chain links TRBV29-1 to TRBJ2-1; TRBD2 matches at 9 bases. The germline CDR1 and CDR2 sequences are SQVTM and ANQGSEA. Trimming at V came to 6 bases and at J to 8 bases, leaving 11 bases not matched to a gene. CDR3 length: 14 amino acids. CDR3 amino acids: CSVCGRAAGHEQFF. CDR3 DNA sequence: TGCAGCGTGTGCGGGAGGGCCGCGGGCCATGAGCAGTTCTTC.

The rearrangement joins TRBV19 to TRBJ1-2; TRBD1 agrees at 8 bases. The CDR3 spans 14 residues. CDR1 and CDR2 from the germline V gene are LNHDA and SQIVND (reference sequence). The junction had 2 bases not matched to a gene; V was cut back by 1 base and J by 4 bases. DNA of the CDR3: TGTGCCAGTAGTATAGGGGGGACAGGCTATGGCTACACCTTC. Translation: CASSIGGTGYGYTF.

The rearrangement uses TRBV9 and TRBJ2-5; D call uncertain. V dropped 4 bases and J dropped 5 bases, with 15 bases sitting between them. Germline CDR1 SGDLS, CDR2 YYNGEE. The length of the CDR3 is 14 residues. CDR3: CASSSRLNAETQYF. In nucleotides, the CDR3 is TGTGCCAGCAGCTCCCGACTGAACGCGGAGACCCAGTACTTC.

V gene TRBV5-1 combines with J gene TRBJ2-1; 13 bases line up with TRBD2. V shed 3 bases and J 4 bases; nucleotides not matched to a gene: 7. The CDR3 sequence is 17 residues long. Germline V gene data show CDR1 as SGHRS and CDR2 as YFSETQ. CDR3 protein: CASSYGTSGIGYNEQFF. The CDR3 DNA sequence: TGCGCCAGCAGCTATGGGACTAGCGGGATAGGTTACAATGAGCAGTTCTTC.